Described below is a single T cell receptor (beta chain) sequence and its context. This sample stems from a study of blood T cell repertoires in COVID-19. Study in general: From the United States, Italy and Spain came samples of acute and convalescent COVID-19.

Original methodology: Amplifying reference gene primers gave estimates of nucleated cell counts. Sequenced by immunoSEQ multiplex PCR; TCRdb stores in-frame clones only, minus some. The V and J calls and clone size are taken from that table; D and trimming were inferred from the DNA. The sample has over 130,000 clones, around 83% seen once. The sequence derives from an elderly woman with acute or convalescent COVID-19. Sequenced material: peripheral blood.

CDR3 protein: CASSWMEGATGGYTF. As DNA, the CDR3 is TGTGCCAGCAGCTGGATGGAGGGGGCAACGGGAGGCTACACCTTC. The chain combines TRBV5-6 with TRBJ1-2; 7 nucleotides align to TRBD1. With 3 bases clipped from V and 8 bases from J, the junction kept 13 bases outside the gene matches. Germline loops: CDR1 SGHDT, CDR2 YYEEEE. The CDR3 covers 15 residues.